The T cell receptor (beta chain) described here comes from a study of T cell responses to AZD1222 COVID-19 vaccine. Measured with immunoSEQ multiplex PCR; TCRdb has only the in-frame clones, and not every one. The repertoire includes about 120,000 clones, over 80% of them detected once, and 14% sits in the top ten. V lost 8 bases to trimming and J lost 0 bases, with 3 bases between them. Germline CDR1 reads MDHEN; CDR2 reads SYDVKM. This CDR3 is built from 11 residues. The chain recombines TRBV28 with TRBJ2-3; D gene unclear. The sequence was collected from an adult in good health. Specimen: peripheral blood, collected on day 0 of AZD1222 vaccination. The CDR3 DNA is TGTGCCAGCGGGAGCACAGATACGCAGTATTTT. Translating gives CASGSTDTQYF.